Listed here are 26 T cell receptor beta chains from one sample, sequenced in a study of T-cell memory formation after mild COVID-19. TCRdb passed the 5' RACE reads through MiXCR, listing each CDR3 protein once. The table shows 90,000 to 120,000 distinct CDR3 sequences, with around 15% occurring only once. The sample was PBMCs or a T cell subset sorted from them (not recorded which). The source is a man aged 18 to 35 who had mild COVID-19 (a few samples of this study predate the infection). Cell type and time point are not known.

The CDR3 nucleotides are TGTGCCAGCGACAGGGGTCCACCTTACAATGAGCAGTTCTTC. This encodes CASDRGPPYNEQFF. The J gene is TRBJ2-1, the V gene TRBV27, with 8 bases matching TRBD1. This CDR3 has 14 amino acids. Trimming cost V 8 bases and J 4 bases; bases outside gene matches: 7. Germline V gene data show CDR1 as MNHEY and CDR2 as SMNVEV (reference sequence).

The chain combines TRBV6-2 or TRBV6-3 with TRBJ1-5, with 7 bases aligning to TRBD1. The CDR3 is made up of 15 amino acids. Losses at the gene ends were 9 bases for V and 7 bases for J; bases not matched to a gene: 15. In germline, CDR1 is MNHEY, CDR2 SVGEGT. This CDR3 is CASNADRYLRQPQHF. For the CDR3, the DNA is TGTGCCAGTAACGCGGACAGGTACCTTCGGCAGCCCCAGCATTTT.

The chain is built from TRBV5-1 and TRBJ1-1, with no clear D. The germline CDR1 and CDR2 sequences are SGHRS and YFSETQ. CDR3 length equals 14 residues. The V and J ends lost 3 bases and 10 bases respectively, with 19 bases between them. The CDR3 nucleotides read TGCGCCAGCAGCTCCCTAATAGGAGCCGACGGAGCTTTCTTT. Residues: CASSSLIGADGAFF.

The V call is TRBV7-9, the J call TRBJ2-1; 13 bases map to TRBD2. Germline V lookup: CDR1 SEHNR, CDR2 FQNEAQ (reference sequence). The junction had 7 bases not matched to a gene; V was cut back by 5 bases and J by 6 bases. The CDR3 has 16 residues. CDR3 loop: CASSRLAGGVGNEQFF. In DNA, the CDR3 is TGTGCCAGCAGCCGACTAGCGGGGGGTGTCGGCAATGAGCAGTTCTTC.

The chain combines TRBV5-8 with TRBJ2-3; maybe TRBD2 (6 bases). The V gene's germline CDR1 is SGHTS and CDR2 YDEGEE. The CDR3 is 15 residues long. V was trimmed by 3 bases and J by 3 bases, leaving 14 bases between them. The CDR3 region is CASSYGVRGTDTQYF. The CDR3 nucleotides are TGTGCCAGCAGCTATGGGGTTCGGGGGACAGATACGCAGTATTTT.

The table lists this clonotype with a few counts. The chain has TRBV9 and TRBJ1-6; TRBD1 matches 8 bases. Germline lookup yields CDR1 SGDLS and CDR2 YYNGEE. J gave up 6 bases and V 4 bases, and 3 bases lay outside the gene matches. The length of the CDR3 is 14 residues. CDR3: CASSPGQGNSPLHF. CDR3 bases: TGTGCCAGCAGCCCCGGACAGGGTAATTCACCCCTCCACTTT. The variable domain in full, completed from reference TRBV9 and TRBJ1-6, reads DSGVTQTPKHLITATGQRVTLRCSPRSGDLSVYWYQQSLDQGLQFLIQYYNGEERAKGNILERFSAQQFPDLHSELNLSSLELGDSALYFCASSPGQGNSPLHFGNGTRLTVT.

This chain connects TRBV12-3 or TRBV12-4 to TRBJ2-3; TRBD2 aligns across 7 bases. The CDR3 spans 12 residues. V was pared by 8 bases and J by 6 bases, with 5 bases of the junction left unmatched. The CDR3 bases are TGTGCCAGCGGGGACGGGGGGGATACGCAGTATTTT. As protein: CASGDGGDTQYF.

The V call is TRBV12-3 or TRBV12-4, the J call TRBJ2-5, with unresolved D. Trimming cost V 6 bases and J 1 base, with 12 bases left between them. The length of the CDR3 is 14 residues. The CDR3 region is CASSPSSFQETQYF. The CDR3, as DNA: TGTGCCAGCAGCCCCTCATCGTTCCAAGAGACCCAGTACTTC.

CDR3 DNA: TGTGCCAGCAGCACGAGGGACAGGGGTACCGGGGAGCTGTTTTTT. As protein: CASSTRDRGTGELFF. This sequence joins TRBV7-6 and TRBJ2-2; 10 bases fit TRBD1. The CDR3 has 15 residues. Germline V CDR1 and CDR2: SGHVS, FNYEAQ. After removal of 5 bases from V and 5 bases from J, the junction contained 5 bases not matched to a gene.

At least ten counts were recorded for this clonotype. This chain connects TRBV12-3 or TRBV12-4 to TRBJ2-3; D is perhaps TRBD2 (5 bases). Trimming left V 3 bases short and J 6 bases short, with 13 bases between. CDR3 size: 14 residues. DNA for the CDR3: TGTGCCAGCAGTTTCGCGGCGGGTACTGATACGCAGTATTTT. It yields the protein CASSFAAGTDTQYF.

J is TRBJ2-1 and V is TRBV29-1, with a weak D call TRBD1 (6 bases). V was pared by 5 bases and J by 2 bases, with 10 bases between. The CDR3 is 13 residues long. Germline CDR1 SQVTM, CDR2 ANQGSEA. The CDR3 nucleotides are TGCAGCGTTCTAGGGGACACCTACAATGAGCAGTTCTTC. Translation: CSVLGDTYNEQFF.

In its sample, this clonotype was seen a few times. The rearrangement joins TRBV6-5 to TRBJ2-7, with D perhaps given as TRBD1 or TRBD2 (6 bases each). This CDR3 region has 13 residues. Trimming pared 0 bases from V and 6 bases from J, leaving 9 bases between. Germline loops: CDR1 MNHEY, CDR2 SVGAGI. CDR3 nucleotides: TGTGCCAGCAGTTACTCGCCGGGGGCCGAGCAGTACTTC. This codes for CASSYSPGAEQYF.

The chain couples TRBV28 to TRBJ1-6; D uncertain. The CDR3 loop spans 15 amino acids. V was shortened by 6 bases and J by 0 bases, with 9 bases between the two germline ends. Germline V gene data show CDR1 as MDHEN and CDR2 as SYDVKM. The CDR3 DNA reads as TGTGCCAGCAGGCGCGGAAGCTCCTATAATTCACCCCTCCACTTT. Its translation: CASRRGSSYNSPLHF.

This clonotype was recorded a few times. The rearrangement uses TRBV5-1 and TRBJ2-3, with TRBD1 matching over 10 bases. The CDR3 covers 15 residues. From germline, CDR1 is SGHRS and CDR2 YFSETQ. V lost 3 bases, J lost 0 bases, and 1 base stayed unmatched. The CDR3 loop reads CASSWTGGSTDTQYF. Here the CDR3 DNA reads TGCGCCAGCAGCTGGACAGGGGGTAGCACAGATACGCAGTATTTT. Full variable domain (rest looked up from reference TRBV5-1 and TRBJ2-3): KAGVTQTPRYLIKTRGQQVTLSCSPISGHRSVSWYQQTPGQGLQFLFEYFSETQRNKGNFPGRFSGRQFSNSRSEMNVSTLELGDSALYLCASSWTGGSTDTQYFGPGTRLTVL.

The rearrangement links TRBV5-1 to TRBJ1-1; the match to TRBD1 covers 10 bases. The CDR3 sequence is 15 residues long. J was trimmed by 0 bases and V by 3 bases; bases with no gene match: 2. Germline CDR1 is SGHRS and CDR2 is YFSETQ. CDR3 nucleotides: TGCGCCAGCAGCTGGGGACAGGGGTTGAACACTGAAGCTTTCTTT. Translation: CASSWGQGLNTEAFF. Combining the CDR3 with reference TRBV5-1 and TRBJ1-1 gives the whole variable domain KAGVTQTPRYLIKTRGQQVTLSCSPISGHRSVSWYQQTPGQGLQFLFEYFSETQRNKGNFPGRFSGRQFSNSRSEMNVSTLELGDSALYLCASSWGQGLNTEAFFGQGTRLTVV.

This chain uses TRBV5-4 with TRBJ2-3; D not resolved. Germline V gives CDR1 SGHNT, CDR2 YYREEE (reference sequence). This CDR3 comprises 15 residues. Between the trimmed V and J ends, which lost 9 bases and 0 bases, there was a span of 17 bases. In DNA, the CDR3 is TGTGCCATCCGCTCCTCCGGTTCTAGCACAGATACGCAGTATTTT. This encodes CAIRSSGSSTDTQYF.

This clonotype has at least ten counts. The J gene is TRBJ2-4, the V gene TRBV4-1, with D perhaps TRBD2 (7 bases). This CDR3 comprises 17 residues. V was clipped by 0 bases and J by 1 base, with 13 bases between them. Germline-derived CDR1 and CDR2 are MGHRA and YSYEKL. In DNA, the CDR3 is TGCGCCAGCAGCCAAGAATCCGGGGGGCAGGCCAAAAACATTCAGTACTTC. Protein sequence: CASSQESGGQAKNIQYF.

This clonotype showed up just a few times. The rearrangement links TRBV5-1 to TRBJ1-2; no firm D call. With 3 bases removed from V and 4 bases from J, the gap between germline ends came to 13 bases. The length of the CDR3 is 14 residues. Germline V gene data show CDR1 as SGHRS and CDR2 as YFSETQ. The CDR3 is CASSSRTGLYGYTF. CDR3 DNA: TGCGCCAGCAGCTCCAGGACTGGTCTCTATGGCTACACCTTC.

The chain combines TRBV9 with TRBJ2-1, with D possibly being TRBD1 (6 bases). The CDR3 covers 15 residues. Germline V lookup: CDR1 SGDLS, CDR2 YYNGEE. Deletions cut 0 bases from V and 10 bases from J, with 17 bases between. CDR3 nucleotides: TGTGCCAGCAGCGTAGGAGGGGACAACTCCTACGAGCAGTTCTTC. This translates into CASSVGGDNSYEQFF. The complete variable domain, with remaining parts taken from reference TRBV9 and TRBJ2-1, reads DSGVTQTPKHLITATGQRVTLRCSPRSGDLSVYWYQQSLDQGLQFLIQYYNGEERAKGNILERFSAQQFPDLHSELNLSSLELGDSALYFCASSVGGDNSYEQFFGPGTRLTVL.

This clonotype was counted a few times. This chain uses TRBV25-1 with TRBJ1-1; possible D gene TRBD1, 5 bases. This CDR3 has 15 amino acids. The V gene's germline CDR1 is MGHDK and CDR2 SYGVNS. Trimming removed 1 base from V and 2 bases from J, with 11 bases in between. The CDR3: CASSEFGGLNTEAFF. CDR3 DNA sequence: TGTGCCAGCAGTGAATTTGGGGGACTAAACACTGAAGCTTTCTTT.

A note on this clonotype: Without the conserved terminal phenylalanine or tryptophan, this CDR3 likely stems from a read error. The DNA is omitted, as the CDR3 cannot be located on it reliably, and the CDR3 follows TCRdb's listing. The V and J genes are TRBV7-6 and TRBJ2-3; the table's D gene call, TRBD2, was not cross checked with the DNA. Both ends counted, the CDR3 spans 12 residues. The germline V gene encodes CDR1 SGHVS and CDR2 FNYEAQ. CDR3 in amino acids: CASSLVGTSPIV.

This sequence joins TRBV5-6 and TRBJ2-1, with a weak D call TRBD2 (5 bases). The CDR3 totals 13 residues. The germline CDR1 and CDR2 sequences are SGHDT and YYEEEE. With 1 base removed from V and 10 bases from J, the gap between germline ends came to 12 bases. CDR3 protein: CASSLLVPGEQFF. DNA of the CDR3: TGTGCCAGCAGCTTGCTAGTCCCGGGGGAGCAGTTCTTC.

This clonotype occurred a few times. The CDR3 region is CASSQGGGPFNEQYF. For the CDR3, the DNA is TGTGCCAGCAGCCAAGGCGGGGGCCCGTTTAACGAGCAGTACTTC. The chain joins TRBV3-1 to TRBJ2-7; perhaps TRBD2 as D (7 bases). Germline V gene lookup returns CDR1 LGHDT and CDR2 YNNKEL (reference sequence). This CDR3 has 15 residues. V lost 1 base to trimming and J lost 5 bases, with 15 bases between them.

This clonotype is a singleton in its sample. The V gene is TRBV20-1, the J gene TRBJ1-1, with 7 bases matching TRBD1. Germline CDR1 and CDR2: DFQATT and SNEGSKA (reference sequence). CDR3 length equals 16 residues. V shed 1 base and J 5 bases; nucleotides not matched to a gene: 13. The CDR3 DNA sequence: TGCAGTGCTAGAGGGAGTGGGACAGCGGGGGTGACTGAAGCTTTCTTT. Its protein is CSARGSGTAGVTEAFF.

This clonotype was seen more than once but under ten times. The CDR3 is CASSYNGAGSWLNEQFF. Here the CDR3 DNA reads TGTGCCAGCAGCTACAACGGGGCGGGTAGTTGGTTGAATGAGCAGTTCTTC. The rearrangement links TRBV7-2 to TRBJ2-1; D tentatively fits TRBD1 or TRBD2 (5 bases each). The CDR3 is 17 residues long. The germline gives CDR1 SGHTA, CDR2 FQGNSA. Trimming took 4 bases from V and 7 from J, leaving 23 bases between them.

This clonotype was recorded only once. This rearrangement joins TRBV7-3 to TRBJ2-1, with D perhaps assigned TRBD1 or TRBD2 (5 bases each). V shed 5 bases and J shed 9 bases, with 11 bases lying between them. The CDR3 spans 12 residues. CDR1 SGHTA and CDR2 FQGTGA come from the germline V gene. The CDR3 sequence is CASSPGAGEQFF. In nucleotides, the CDR3 is TGTGCCAGCAGCCCCGGGGCAGGTGAGCAGTTCTTC.